These 12 T cell receptor beta chains came from one sample sequenced in a study of cytomegalovirus exposure and HLA in healthy donors (dated by TCRdb to between 2016 and 2019). To prepare the library, the immunoSEQ multiplex PCR assay was applied. For the multiplex PCR, a mixture combining 60 forward primers for TCR Vbeta segments and 13 reverse primers for TCR Jbeta segments was used. TCRdb holds this immuneACCESS table with in-frame rearrangements only. Some clones are missing; in checked studies, unresolved V genes explain under half, and the rest has no known cause. In all, the sample holds some 90,000 clones, and 70% to 85% of those were seen once. 5% to 5.5% of the sample belongs to the ten largest clones. Input material: PBMCs. The receptors were gathered from a man aged 30 to 45 in good health and CMV-seropositive.

The rearrangement links TRBV5-4 to TRBJ2-5; no clear D gene. The CDR3 is 14 amino acids. V lost 3 bases, J lost 0 bases, and 9 bases lay in between. Germline V CDR1 and CDR2: SGHNT, YYREEE (reference sequence). CDR3 DNA sequence: TGTGCCAGCAGCTCGAGAGGCTACCAAGAGACCCAGTACTTC. As protein: CASSSRGYQETQYF.

The V call is TRBV20-1, the J call TRBJ1-2; TRBD1 is a possible D gene (5 bases). The CDR3 is 11 amino acids. CDR1 is DFQATT and CDR2 is SNEGSKA in the germline V gene (reference sequence). V lost 5 bases to trimming and J lost 3 bases, with 7 bases between them. CDR3 in DNA: TGCAGTGCTGTAGGGGACTATGGCTACACCTTC. Translated, it gives CSAVGDYGYTF.

The chain carries TRBV19 and TRBJ2-2; tentative D call: TRBD2 (6 bases). In germline, CDR1 is LNHDA, CDR2 SQIVND (reference sequence). V was pared by 5 bases and J by 8 bases, with 15 bases between. This CDR3 has 14 amino acids. The CDR3 DNA reads as TGTGCCAGTAGTCCCAGGAGGGACTCAGGGGAGCTGTTTTTT. Residues: CASSPRRDSGELFF.

The chain carries TRBV6-5 and TRBJ2-2, with 7 bases matching TRBD2. The junction had 6 bases not matched to a gene; V was cut back by 8 bases and J by 3 bases. This CDR3 has 14 amino acids. Germline CDR1 is MNHEY and CDR2 is SVGAGI. In DNA, the CDR3 is TGTGCCAGCGGGGGGGAGGGTCACACCGGGGAGCTGTTTTTT. It yields the protein CASGGEGHTGELFF.

This clone was observed a few times. The genes are TRBV19 and TRBJ1-2; 10 bases align to TRBD1. V shed 5 bases and J 4 bases; nucleotides not matched to a gene: 4. Germline V CDR1 and CDR2: LNHDA, SQIVND (reference sequence). There are 14 residues in the CDR3. Here the CDR3 DNA reads TGTGCCAGTAGTCGGGACAGGGGATCCTATGGCTACACCTTC. This sequence encodes CASSRDRGSYGYTF.

The chain carries TRBV5-8 and TRBJ2-1; 10 bases line up with TRBD2. This CDR3 contains 16 residues. V shed 4 bases and J 5 bases; nucleotides not matched to a gene: 9. Germline V lookup: CDR1 SGHTS, CDR2 YDEGEE. CDR3 residues: CASSLWGAGGNNEQFF. In nucleotides, the CDR3 is TGTGCCAGCAGCCTCTGGGGAGCGGGAGGGAACAATGAGCAGTTCTTC.

The rearrangement joins TRBV7-2 to TRBJ2-3; possible D gene TRBD1, 6 bases. Trimming pared 0 bases from V and 7 bases from J, leaving 8 bases between. CDR1 SGHTA and CDR2 FQGNSA come from the germline V gene. The CDR3 contains 13 residues. The CDR3 region has the DNA TGTGCCAGCAGCTTAGCCAGGGGACATACGCAGTATTTT. This encodes CASSLARGHTQYF.

V gene TRBV2 combines with J gene TRBJ1-1, with 8 bases lining up with TRBD1. V shed 6 bases, J shed 1 base, and the junction held 1 base outside the gene matches. The CDR3 spans 13 residues. Germline V gene sequence: CDR1 SNHLY, CDR2 FYNNEI. The chain's CDR3 is CASRGQANTEAFF. DNA of the CDR3: TGTGCCAGCAGGGGACAGGCGAACACTGAAGCTTTCTTT.

The chain employs TRBV5-1 and TRBJ1-1; D gene ambiguous. The CDR3 length is 15 residues. V was cut by 0 bases and J by 8 bases, with 17 bases left in between. From germline, CDR1 is SGHRS and CDR2 YFSETQ. CDR3: CASSLGIVRVNEAFF. CDR3 nucleotides: TGCGCCAGCAGCTTGGGAATAGTGAGGGTCAACGAAGCTTTCTTT.

This rearrangement joins TRBV28 to TRBJ2-7; 9 bases align to TRBD1. The CDR3 has 15 residues. Germline assignment: CDR1 MDHEN and CDR2 SYDVKM. Trimming cost V 5 bases and J 2 bases; bases outside gene matches: 7. This chain's CDR3 is CASSLNRGLTYEQYF. The CDR3 DNA reads TGTGCCAGCAGTCTCAACAGGGGGCTAACCTACGAGCAGTACTTC.

The chain couples TRBV7-9 to TRBJ2-3; TRBD1 aligns across 8 bases. The germline V gene encodes CDR1 SEHNR and CDR2 FQNEAQ (reference sequence). The CDR3 runs 18 residues. Losses at the gene ends were 5 bases for V and 7 bases for J; bases not matched to a gene: 20. The CDR3 reads CASSLGPHPTGVENTQYF. The DNA of the CDR3 is TGTGCCAGCAGCCTCGGGCCTCATCCGACAGGGGTGGAAAATACGCAGTATTTT.

The chain has TRBV5-6 and TRBJ1-3; D is unresolved. The CDR3 sequence is 15 residues long. Trimming removed 3 bases from V and 4 bases from J, with 14 bases in between. The V gene's germline CDR1 is SGHDT and CDR2 YYEEEE. CDR3 region: CASSYRWASGNTIYF. CDR3 nucleotides: TGTGCCAGCAGCTATCGCTGGGCCTCCGGAAACACCATATATTTT.